This T cell receptor (beta chain) was captured by sequencing in a study of read filtering for tumor transcriptome and immune sequencing. General observations from the study: The CD138-negative fraction was mixed bone marrow immune cells, not pure T cells. Without single-read clonotypes, shared clonotype proportions correlated more between IR-seq and RNA-seq. In IR-seq, single-read clonotypes were approximately 79% of clonotypes but roughly 3.5% of reads. IR-seq captured clonotypes deeper and more reliably than RNA-seq.

Molecular barcoded adaptors covering alpha/delta and beta/gamma chains were used on approximately 440 ng RNA. TCRdb itself ran the reads through MiXCR, one entry per CDR3 protein. This sample has 75,000 to 95,000 distinct CDR3 sequences, with 20% to 25% found just once. The V gene's germline CDR1 is MDHEN and CDR2 SYDVKM. The CDR3 runs 14 residues. Trimming pared 0 bases from V and 4 bases from J, leaving 7 bases between. This clonotype occurred many times. The antigen is not known. Input material: a population of CD138-negative cells sorted from bone marrow. The origin of this receptor is a donor at least 40 years old with multiple myeloma. The genes are TRBV28 and TRBJ2-1; no clear D. The CDR3 is CASSLWSEYNEQFF. In nucleotides, the CDR3 is TGTGCCAGCAGTTTATGGTCCGAGTACAATGAGCAGTTCTTC.